A selection of T cell receptor beta chains follows, all from one sample in a study of cytomegalovirus exposure and HLA in healthy donors. Clones were read by immunoSEQ multiplex PCR, and TCRdb kept only the in-frame ones, dropping some. The table lists about 110,000 clones, almost 75% of them singletons. Specimen: PBMCs. The receptors here all came from a man aged 35 to 55 in good health and CMV-seronegative. The CDR3 runs from the conserved cysteine through the conserved F or W. A D gene is named only where the DNA matches it firmly. Clone sizes are given selectively: once, few, many, or a class where the clone is expanded.

DNA: TGCGCCAGCAGCTTGGCCGAGGGAGGTGAGACAGATACGCAGTATTTT
CDR3: CASSLAEGGETDTQYF
size: few
D: .
V: TRBV5-1
J: TRBJ2-3
length: 16

DNA: TGTGCCAGCAGTTTGGCCCCAACGGGGAGCACTGAAGCTTTCTTT
CDR3: CASSLAPTGSTEAFF
size: .
D: .
V: TRBV28
J: TRBJ1-1
length: 15

DNA: TGTGCCAGCAGCGAGACAGGGTTTTTAGAGACCCAGTACTTC
CDR3: CASSETGFLETQYF
size: .
D: TRBD1
V: TRBV7-3
J: TRBJ2-5
length: 14

DNA: TGTGCCAGCAGCTTGGAGGTAAACTACGAGCAGTACTTC
CDR3: CASSLEVNYEQYF
size: .
D: .
V: TRBV7-6
J: TRBJ2-7
length: 13

DNA: TGTGCCAGCAGGCAGGGGTCCTACGAGCAGTACTTC
CDR3: CASRQGSYEQYF
size: .
D: .
V: TRBV6-1
J: TRBJ2-7
length: 12

DNA: TGTTCCAGCAGCTTAGATACTGGGGACAGGGGGCCACTTTCCTACGAGCAGTACTTC
CDR3: CSSSLDTGDRGPLSYEQYF
size: .
D: TRBD1
V: TRBV7-9
J: TRBJ2-7
length: 19

DNA: TGTGCCAGCAGTTCCCCCGGGACAGGGGTACGCGGCATTCAGTACTTC
CDR3: CASSSPGTGVRGIQYF
size: .
D: TRBD1
V: TRBV28
J: TRBJ2-4
length: 16

DNA: TGTGCCAGTAGTATGGCGACAAGAGATGGCTACACCTTC
CDR3: CASSMATRDGYTF
size: .
D: .
V: TRBV19
J: TRBJ1-2
length: 13

DNA: TGTGCCAGCACCAGACAGGGCGGCACTGAAGCTTTCTTT
CDR3: CASTRQGGTEAFF
size: .
D: TRBD1
V: TRBV2
J: TRBJ1-1
length: 13

DNA: TGTGCCAGCACCAGGGAGGAAAGATCAAACGGAAAACTGTTTTTT
CDR3: CASTREERSNGKLFF
size: .
D: .
V: TRBV2
J: TRBJ1-4
length: 15

DNA: TGTGCCAGCAGTCCCCTCCTTAGGCCCCAGCATTTT
CDR3: CASSPLLRPQHF
size: .
D: .
V: TRBV28
J: TRBJ1-5
length: 12

DNA: TGTGCCAGCAGTTTAGGGGGACAGGGGGGCACCTTC
CDR3: CASSLGGQGGTF
size: .
D: TRBD1
V: TRBV28
J: TRBJ1-2
length: 12

DNA: TGTGCCAGCACAGTAGGGGGCCGCCAAGAGACCCAGTACTTC
CDR3: CASTVGGRQETQYF
size: .
D: TRBD1
V: TRBV28
J: TRBJ2-5
length: 14

DNA: TGTGCCATCAGCGCGGGACAGGGGGTCAATGAGCAGTTCTTC
CDR3: CAISAGQGVNEQFF
size: .
D: TRBD1
V: TRBV10-3
J: TRBJ2-1
length: 14

DNA: TGTGCCAGCAGAATGGACAGGTTTGGCTACGAGCAGTACTTC
CDR3: CASRMDRFGYEQYF
size: .
D: TRBD1
V: TRBV27
J: TRBJ2-7
length: 14

DNA: TGTGCCAGCAGCCAATCCCGGGAACCAACTAATGAAAAACTGTTTTTT
CDR3: CASSQSREPTNEKLFF
size: .
D: .
V: TRBV4-2
J: TRBJ1-4
length: 16

DNA: TGTGCCAGCAGCCAAGATGCGGCCGGCTACGAGCAGTACTTC
CDR3: CASSQDAAGYEQYF
size: .
D: .
V: TRBV4-2
J: TRBJ2-7
length: 14

DNA: TGTGCCAGCAGTGAATCCCGGACAGGGCGCACAGATACGCAGTATTTT
CDR3: CASSESRTGRTDTQYF
size: .
D: TRBD1
V: TRBV25-1
J: TRBJ2-3
length: 16

DNA: TGTGCCAGCAGCTTAGCCAGAGGAAGACAGGGGTACGTAGATACGCAGTATTTT
CDR3: CASSLARGRQGYVDTQYF
size: few
D: TRBD1
V: TRBV11-1
J: TRBJ2-3
length: 18

DNA: TGTGCCAGTGGACAGGGGGGCACCGGGGAGCTGTTTTTT
CDR3: CASGQGGTGELFF
size: .
D: TRBD1
V: TRBV7-3
J: TRBJ2-2
length: 13

DNA: TGTGCCAGCAGCATTGCGGGGGCCGCTCAAGAGACCCAGTACTTC
CDR3: CASSIAGAAQETQYF
size: .
D: .
V: TRBV7-2
J: TRBJ2-5
length: 15

DNA: TGTGCCAGCAGCTCGGGACAGTCCTACGAGCAGTACTTC
CDR3: CASSSGQSYEQYF
size: .
D: TRBD1
V: TRBV7-2
J: TRBJ2-7
length: 13

DNA: TGTGCCAGCAGCTTGGTACAGGGGGATACCGGGGAGCTGTTTTTT
CDR3: CASSLVQGDTGELFF
size: .
D: TRBD1
V: TRBV5-6
J: TRBJ2-2
length: 15

DNA: TGTGCCAGCAGCTTTTTTGGGGACAGGGGCTACGAGCAGTACTTC
CDR3: CASSFFGDRGYEQYF
size: .
D: TRBD1
V: TRBV7-8
J: TRBJ2-7
length: 15

DNA: TGCAGCGTTAGACAGGGGGCTGGTTATAATTCACCCCTCCACTTT
CDR3: CSVRQGAGYNSPLHF
size: .
D: TRBD1
V: TRBV29-1
J: TRBJ1-6
length: 15

DNA: TGTGCCAGCAGCATACAGTACAATGAGCAGTTCTTC
CDR3: CASSIQYNEQFF
size: .
D: .
V: TRBV7-9
J: TRBJ2-1
length: 12

DNA: TGTGCCAGCAGGTCGAGCTCCTATAATTCACCCCTCCACTTT
CDR3: CASRSSSYNSPLHF
size: .
D: .
V: TRBV28
J: TRBJ1-6
length: 14

DNA: TGTGCCACCTTGGACAGGGTAGACCAGCCCCAGCATTTT
CDR3: CATLDRVDQPQHF
size: few
D: TRBD1
V: TRBV10-3
J: TRBJ1-5
length: 13

DNA: TGTGCCAGCAGGGGACAGGGGGCGGGAGAGACCCAGTACTTC
CDR3: CASRGQGAGETQYF
size: once
D: TRBD1
V: TRBV2
J: TRBJ2-5
length: 14

DNA: TGTGCCAGCAGCCCCCGGACAGAGGAAAAACTGTTTTTT
CDR3: CASSPRTEEKLFF
size: .
D: .
V: TRBV11-3
J: TRBJ1-4
length: 13

DNA: TGTGCCAGCAGACCAAGACAGGGAACCGGGGAGCTGTTTTTT
CDR3: CASRPRQGTGELFF
size: few
D: TRBD1
V: TRBV25-1
J: TRBJ2-2
length: 14

DNA: TGCAGCGTTGAAACGGGGAACACTGAAGCTTTCTTT
CDR3: CSVETGNTEAFF
size: .
D: .
V: TRBV29-1
J: TRBJ1-1
length: 12

DNA: TGTGCCAGTAGTGGGGGCCTTCCTGGTGAAAAACTGTTTTTT
CDR3: CASSGGLPGEKLFF
size: .
D: .
V: TRBV19
J: TRBJ1-4
length: 14

DNA: TGTGCCACTTTCCCTGCGGGCCCGGCCGGGAATGGCTACACCTTC
CDR3: CATFPAGPAGNGYTF
size: .
D: .
V: TRBV28
J: TRBJ1-2
length: 15

DNA: TGTGCCAGCAGCCCCCGGCGGGGGAGGAACGGGGAGCTGTTTTTT
CDR3: CASSPRRGRNGELFF
size: .
D: TRBD2
V: TRBV5-6
J: TRBJ2-2
length: 15

DNA: TGTGCCAGCAGTACAGGGGTTTGGGAGACCCAGTACTTC
CDR3: CASSTGVWETQYF
size: .
D: TRBD1
V: TRBV6-6
J: TRBJ2-5
length: 13

DNA: TGTGCCAGCAGCTTAGGCGTCTCCTACGAGCAGTACTTC
CDR3: CASSLGVSYEQYF
size: .
D: .
V: TRBV7-9
J: TRBJ2-7
length: 13

DNA: TGTGCCAGCAGAGGCGACAGTAACACCGGGGAGCTGTTTTTT
CDR3: CASRGDSNTGELFF
size: few
D: .
V: TRBV19
J: TRBJ2-2
length: 14

DNA: TGTGCCAGCAGTGAGTTGGACGGGACACTGCAGTACTTC
CDR3: CASSELDGTLQYF
size: once
D: .
V: TRBV25-1
J: TRBJ2-7
length: 13

DNA: TGTGCCAGCAGTTTATTGGGGGGACGGTCACCCCTCCACTTT
CDR3: CASSLLGGRSPLHF
size: .
D: .
V: TRBV28
J: TRBJ1-6
length: 14

DNA: TGTGCCAGCAGCTTACCCAGTTCCTACGAGCAGTACTTC
CDR3: CASSLPSSYEQYF
size: .
D: .
V: TRBV7-9
J: TRBJ2-7
length: 13

DNA: TGCGCCAGCAGCGATAGACAGGGGCAAGGACGGACCCAGTACTTC
CDR3: CASSDRQGQGRTQYF
size: few
D: TRBD1
V: TRBV4-3
J: TRBJ2-5
length: 15

DNA: TGTGCCAGCAGCCAGGGACACTACGAGCAGTACTTC
CDR3: CASSQGHYEQYF
size: .
D: .
V: TRBV7-9
J: TRBJ2-7
length: 12

DNA: TGTGCCAGCAGTTACGTTAACGAGAATTCACCCCTCCACTTT
CDR3: CASSYVNENSPLHF
size: .
D: .
V: TRBV6-6
J: TRBJ1-6
length: 14

DNA: TGTGCCAGCAGTCTTTTCTACGAGCAGTACTTC
CDR3: CASSLFYEQYF
size: .
D: .
V: TRBV7-3
J: TRBJ2-7
length: 11

DNA: TGTGCCAGCAGCGTAGGGGGCGGGAGCTCTGGAAACACCATATATTTT
CDR3: CASSVGGGSSGNTIYF
size: .
D: .
V: TRBV9
J: TRBJ1-3
length: 16